This T cell receptor beta chain emerged from a study of response to subunit inactivated influenza vaccine. General study points: It was the authors' suggestion that each seasonal influenza vaccination recruits few new T cells.

The ends were cut back, 0 bases at V and 8 bases at J, with 13 bases in the middle. The CDR3 is made up of 13 amino acids. Germline CDR1 is DFQATT and CDR2 is SNEGSKA (reference sequence). MiXCR, applied by TCRdb to the RT-PCR reads, yields one record per CDR3 protein. The profile shows approximately 700,000 distinct CDR3 sequences, about 15% of them singletons. A note on this clonotype: The antigen is unknown.

This sequence was found in a man aged 45-65 years who received an inactivated influenza vaccine. The chain has TRBV20-1 and TRBJ1-2; D gene uncertain. The sequencing here drew on PBMCs from blood, taken roughly 15 days before vaccination. CDR3 in amino acids: CSARDLVGRGYTF. The CDR3 DNA sequence: TGCAGTGCTAGAGATCTTGTGGGCCGCGGCTACACCTTC.